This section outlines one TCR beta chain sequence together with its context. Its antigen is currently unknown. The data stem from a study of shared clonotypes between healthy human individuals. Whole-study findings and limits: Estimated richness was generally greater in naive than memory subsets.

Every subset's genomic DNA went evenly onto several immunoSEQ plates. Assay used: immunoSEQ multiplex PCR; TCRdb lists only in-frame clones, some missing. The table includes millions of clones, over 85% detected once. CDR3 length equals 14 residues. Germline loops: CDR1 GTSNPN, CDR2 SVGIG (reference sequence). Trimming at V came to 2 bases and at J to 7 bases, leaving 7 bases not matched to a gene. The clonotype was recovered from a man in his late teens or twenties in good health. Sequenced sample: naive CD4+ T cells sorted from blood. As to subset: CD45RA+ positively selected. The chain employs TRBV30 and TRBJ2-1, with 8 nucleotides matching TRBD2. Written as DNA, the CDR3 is TGTGCCTGGAGTTCTGGGACTAGTAAAAATGAGCAGTTCTTC. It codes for CAWSSGTSKNEQFF.